The 17 T cell receptor beta chains given below trace back to one sample, sequenced in a study of cytomegalovirus exposure and HLA in healthy donors. Primers for the PCR totalled 60 Vbeta and 13 Jbeta. The table came from immunoSEQ multiplex PCR; TCRdb's copy has only in-frame clones and leaves some out. The repertoire holds 100,000 to 150,000 clones, with 6.5% to 9.5% as singletons. Sequencing used PBMCs. The receptor set was obtained from a woman between 40 and 55 years old in good health and CMV-seropositive.

The chain combines TRBV5-1 with TRBJ2-2, with 7 bases fitting TRBD1. This CDR3 has 16 amino acids. Trimming took 2 bases from V and 1 from J; bases not matched to a gene: 5. The germline V gene encodes CDR1 SGHRS and CDR2 YFSETQ. CDR3 nucleotide sequence: TGCGCCAGCAGCTTCGGGACAGACAGGAACACCGGGGAGCTGTTTTTT. Its protein product is CASSFGTDRNTGELFF. Complete variable domain (other parts from reference TRBV5-1 and TRBJ2-2): KAGVTQTPRYLIKTRGQQVTLSCSPISGHRSVSWYQQTPGQGLQFLFEYFSETQRNKGNFPGRFSGRQFSNSRSEMNVSTLELGDSALYLCASSFGTDRNTGELFFGEGSRLTVL.

This clone was seen a few times. Distinct nucleotide sequences in the sample also encode this CDR3. This rearrangement joins TRBV18 to TRBJ1-1, with TRBD1 identical over 9 bases. This CDR3 is built from 15 residues. Germline V gives CDR1 KGHSH, CDR2 LQKENI. Unmatched junction bases numbered 2, after V lost 0 bases and J lost 3 bases. The CDR3: CASSPPTGGDTEAFF. In DNA form, the CDR3 reads TGTGCCAGCTCACCACCGACAGGGGGTGACACTGAAGCTTTCTTT. The full variable domain, in which reference TRBV18 and TRBJ1-1 provide the parts outside the CDR3, is NAGVMQNPRHLVRRRGQEARLRCSPMKGHSHVYWYRQLPEEGLKFMVYLQKENIIDESGMPKERFSAEFPKEGPSILRIQQVVRGDSAAYFCASSPPTGGDTEAFFGQGTRLTVV.

The CDR3 region has the DNA TGCGCCAGCAGCTCTCCCGGGACAGCCTACGAGCAGTACTTC. It yields the protein CASSSPGTAYEQYF. This chain uses TRBV5-1 with TRBJ2-7; TRBD1 aligns across 7 bases. Trimming took 3 bases from V and 2 from J; bases not matched to a gene: 5. Germline loops: CDR1 SGHRS, CDR2 YFSETQ. The CDR3 runs to 14 residues.

The V and J genes are TRBV11-2 and TRBJ2-7; maybe TRBD2 (7 bases). From germline, CDR1 is SGHAT and CDR2 FQNNGV. The V end lost 5 bases, the J end lost 7 bases, and 18 bases lay between the germline ends. The CDR3 is made up of 14 amino acids. CDR3 in amino acids: CASSIKGGVGEQYF. CDR3 bases: TGTGCCAGCAGCATAAAAGGGGGGGTCGGGGAGCAGTACTTC.

J is TRBJ1-4 and V is TRBV6-6, with unresolved D. Germline V gene data show CDR1 as MNHNY and CDR2 as SVGAGI (reference sequence). This CDR3 is built from 15 residues. V gave up 4 bases and J gave up 3 bases, with 12 bases separating them. The CDR3 DNA reads TGTGCCAGCAGTTCCCGGGAGGCAGCTAATGAAAAACTGTTTTTT. Its protein product is CASSSREAANEKLFF.

This clone was recorded a few times. V usage is TRBV4-1 and J usage is TRBJ1-3; D possibly corresponds to TRBD1 (5 bases). This CDR3 spans 14 amino acids. Per the germline V gene, CDR1 is MGHRA and CDR2 is YSYEKL. V dropped 4 bases and J dropped 3 bases, with 10 bases sitting between them. This CDR3 reads CASSRQGSGNTIYF. CDR3 coding DNA: TGCGCCAGCAGCCGGCAGGGAAGTGGAAACACCATATATTTT.

Only a few counts were recorded for this clone. J is TRBJ1-5 and V is TRBV30; D is perhaps TRBD1 (5 bases). V dropped 0 bases and J dropped 3 bases, with 18 bases sitting between them. The V gene's germline CDR1 is GTSNPN and CDR2 SVGIG (reference sequence). This CDR3 has 17 amino acids. The CDR3 is CAWSVRRREGLNQPQHF. In DNA, the CDR3 is TGTGCCTGGAGTGTACGGCGAAGAGAGGGACTCAATCAGCCCCAGCATTTT.

The chain links TRBV18 to TRBJ2-7; unclear D gene. Trimming removed 5 bases from V and 0 bases from J, with 5 bases in between. The CDR3 runs 12 residues. The germline gives CDR1 KGHSH, CDR2 LQKENI. The CDR3 loop is CASSSSSYEQYF. In DNA, the CDR3 is TGTGCCAGCTCATCGAGCTCCTACGAGCAGTACTTC.

V and J are TRBV19 and TRBJ1-5; 8 bases map to TRBD1. The CDR3 consists of 12 residues. The germline CDR1 and CDR2 sequences are LNHDA and SQIVND (reference sequence). The V gene end was trimmed by 10 bases and the J gene end by 5 bases; junction bases not matched to a gene: 4. CDR3 loop: CATGQGYQPQHF. The CDR3 region has the DNA TGTGCCACCGGACAGGGTTATCAGCCCCAGCATTTT.

The chain couples TRBV19 to TRBJ2-2; possible D gene TRBD2, 6 bases. The CDR3 loop spans 15 amino acids. Deletions cut 5 bases from V and 4 bases from J, with 14 bases between. Germline values: CDR1 LNHDA, CDR2 SQIVND (reference sequence). In DNA, the CDR3 is TGTGCCAGTAGTCGGGGGAAGACGGGCACCGGGGAGCTGTTTTTT. The encoded protein is CASSRGKTGTGELFF.

This clone was seen a few times. The chain is built from TRBV30 and TRBJ1-2; D is unresolved. The ends were cut back, 3 bases at V and 4 bases at J, with 12 bases in the middle. The CDR3 has 13 amino acids. Per germline, CDR1 GTSNPN and CDR2 SVGIG (reference sequence). The DNA of the CDR3 is TGTGCCTGGAGGGAGGCCGGAAGCTATGGCTACACCTTC. Protein: CAWREAGSYGYTF.

Written as DNA, the CDR3 is TGTGCCAGCAGCTTAAGGACTCTCATTCGACGTGAGCAGTTCTTC. Encoded protein: CASSLRTLIRREQFF. The chain recombines TRBV7-6 with TRBJ2-1; tentatively, D is TRBD2 (5 bases). This CDR3 is built from 15 residues. Deletions cut 2 bases from V and 9 bases from J, with 17 bases between. CDR1 is SGHVS, CDR2 FNYEAQ, per germline.

This chain connects TRBV2 to TRBJ2-3, with 9 positions matching TRBD1. This CDR3 has 14 amino acids. The trim removed 5 bases at V and 2 bases at J, leaving 2 bases unmatched. Germline CDR1 and CDR2: SNHLY and FYNNEI. CDR3: CASSRDRATDTQYF. CDR3 DNA sequence: TGTGCCAGCAGTAGGGACAGGGCCACAGATACGCAGTATTTT. The full variable domain, in which reference TRBV2 and TRBJ2-3 provide the parts outside the CDR3, is EPEVTQTPSHQVTQMGQEVILRCVPISNHLYFYWYRQILGQKVEFLVSFYNNEISEKSEIFDDQFSVERPDGSNFTLKIRSTKLEDSAMYFCASSRDRATDTQYFGPGTRLTVL.

A few counts support this clone. This rearrangement joins TRBV6-5 to TRBJ1-1, with 7 bases fitting TRBD1. Trimming took 5 bases from V and 1 from J; bases not matched to a gene: 7. From germline, CDR1 is MNHEY and CDR2 SVGAGI. The CDR3 is made up of 15 amino acids. CDR3 loop: CASSRQGWGNTEAFF. The CDR3 DNA sequence: TGTGCCAGCAGTCGACAGGGTTGGGGGAACACTGAAGCTTTCTTT.

The gene calls are TRBV5-1 and TRBJ1-1, with 8 bases fitting TRBD1. This CDR3 region has 13 residues. The germline CDR1 and CDR2 sequences are SGHRS and YFSETQ. V lost 5 bases and J lost 5; bases outside the gene matches: 5. The CDR3 spells CASRDREWTEAFF. The CDR3 bases are TGCGCCAGCAGGGACAGGGAATGGACTGAAGCTTTCTTT.

This clone was found a few times. Here the CDR3 reads CASSSRQGIEAFF. CDR3 sequence (DNA): TGCGCCAGCAGCTCCAGACAGGGCATTGAAGCTTTCTTT. This chain joins TRBV5-1 and TRBJ1-1, with TRBD1 matching 7 bases. Germline assignment: CDR1 SGHRS and CDR2 YFSETQ. Unmatched junction bases numbered 6, after V lost 3 bases and J lost 7 bases. This CDR3 comprises 13 residues.

This clone has only a few counts. The J gene is TRBJ2-1, the V gene TRBV7-6, with TRBD2 as a possible D gene (6 bases). The V end was cut by 6 bases, the J end by 4 bases, with 10 bases between. Per germline, CDR1 SGHVS and CDR2 FNYEAQ. The CDR3 consists of 13 residues. The CDR3: CASSPGTYNEQFF. DNA of the CDR3: TGTGCCAGCAGTCCCGGGACTTACAATGAGCAGTTCTTC.